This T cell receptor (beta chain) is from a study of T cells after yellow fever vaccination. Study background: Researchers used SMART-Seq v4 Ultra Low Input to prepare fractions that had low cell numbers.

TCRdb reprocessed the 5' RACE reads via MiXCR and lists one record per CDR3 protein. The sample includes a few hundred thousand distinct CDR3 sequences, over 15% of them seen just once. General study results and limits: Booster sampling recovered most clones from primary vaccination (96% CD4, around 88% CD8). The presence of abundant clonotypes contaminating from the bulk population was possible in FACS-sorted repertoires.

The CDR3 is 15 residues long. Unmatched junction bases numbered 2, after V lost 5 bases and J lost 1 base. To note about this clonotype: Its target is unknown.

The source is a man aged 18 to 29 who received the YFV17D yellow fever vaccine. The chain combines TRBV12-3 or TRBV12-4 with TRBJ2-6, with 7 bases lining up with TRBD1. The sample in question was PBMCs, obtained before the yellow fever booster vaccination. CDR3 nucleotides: TGTGCCAGCAGTCACAGGGGTTCTGGGGCCAACGTCCTGACTTTC. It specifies CASSHRGSGANVLTF.